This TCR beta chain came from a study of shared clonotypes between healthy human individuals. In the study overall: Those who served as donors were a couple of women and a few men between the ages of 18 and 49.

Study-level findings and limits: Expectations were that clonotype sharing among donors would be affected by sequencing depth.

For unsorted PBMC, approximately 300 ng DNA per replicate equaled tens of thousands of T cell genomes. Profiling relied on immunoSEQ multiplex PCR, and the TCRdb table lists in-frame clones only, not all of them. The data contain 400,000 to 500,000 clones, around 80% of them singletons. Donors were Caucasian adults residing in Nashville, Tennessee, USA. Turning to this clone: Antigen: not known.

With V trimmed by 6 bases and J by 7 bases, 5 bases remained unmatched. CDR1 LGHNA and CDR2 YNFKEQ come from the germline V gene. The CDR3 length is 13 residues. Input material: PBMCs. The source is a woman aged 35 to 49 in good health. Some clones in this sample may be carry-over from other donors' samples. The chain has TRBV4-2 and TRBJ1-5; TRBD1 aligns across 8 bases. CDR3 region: CASSSDRGQPQHF. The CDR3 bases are TGTGCCAGCAGTTCCGACAGGGGCCAGCCCCAGCATTTT.